The rows below give T cell receptor beta chains drawn from one sample of a study of shared clonotypes between healthy human individuals. Sequencing was performed with immunoSEQ multiplex PCR; in TCRdb, only in-frame clones are kept and a portion is missing. This sample has about 2.3 million clones, with 85% to 95% found just once. The sample taken for sequencing was naive CD4+ T cells from PBMCs. The receptor source for this set is a man aged 18 to 30 in good health. Some clones in this sample may be carry-over from other donors' samples. Each CDR3 is given with its conserved first and last residue. D genes are given only for firm matches. Rows give clone size only sometimes, using once, few, many, or a class for an expanded clone.

D,V,J,size,CDR3,DNA
.,TRBV14,TRBJ2-7,.,CASSRRQDTYEQYF,TGTGCCAGCAGCCGACGACAGGACACCTACGAGCAGTACTTC
.,TRBV19,TRBJ2-5,.,CASSISGQETQYF,TGTGCCAGTAGTATAAGTGGACAAGAGACCCAGTACTTC
.,TRBV7-3,TRBJ2-1,.,CASSLRTYNEQFF,TGTGCCAGCAGCTTACGAACCTACAATGAGCAGTTCTTC
TRBD1,TRBV5-5,TRBJ1-2,.,CASSNVVTGGNYGYTF,TGTGCCAGCAGCAACGTCGTAACAGGGGGCAACTATGGCTACACCTTC
TRBD1,TRBV18,TRBJ1-4,.,CASSIDREGANEKLFF,TGTGCCAGCTCAATCGACAGGGAGGGGGCTAATGAAAAACTGTTTTTT
.,TRBV11-2,TRBJ1-3,.,CASSPPGGWGQGGNTIYF,TGTGCCAGCAGCCCCCCGGGTGGCTGGGGGCAAGGAGGAAACACCATATATTTT
.,TRBV28,TRBJ1-5,.,CASSLGGASQPQHF,TGTGCCAGCAGTTTAGGGGGGGCGAGTCAGCCCCAGCATTTT
TRBD1,TRBV28,TRBJ2-7,.,CASNLLQGAQEQYF,TGTGCCAGCAATCTACTTCAGGGGGCCCAGGAGCAGTACTTC
.,TRBV28,TRBJ1-1,.,CASSPPRGRTEAFF,TGTGCCAGCAGTCCTCCCAGGGGCCGAACTGAAGCTTTCTTT
TRBD1,TRBV4-2,TRBJ1-2,.,CASSPGVRDSLNYGYTF,TGTGCCAGCAGCCCAGGGGTGCGGGACAGCCTCAACTATGGCTACACCTTC
.,TRBV10-1,TRBJ2-7,.,CASSESGQGGYEQYF,TGCGCCAGCAGTGAGTCCGGTCAGGGGGGCTACGAGCAGTACTTC
TRBD1,TRBV7-8,TRBJ2-7,.,CASSPNRGPYYEQYF,TGTGCCAGCAGCCCTAACAGGGGGCCCTACTACGAGCAGTACTTC
.,TRBV4-1,TRBJ2-3,.,CASSPLGGSTDTQYF,TGCGCCAGCAGCCCATTAGGTGGGTCCACAGATACGCAGTATTTT
.,TRBV29-1,TRBJ2-7,.,CSVLLSGHHYEQYF,TGCAGCGTTCTTTTGTCTGGGCACCACTACGAGCAGTACTTC
.,TRBV14,TRBJ1-4,.,CASSQGVAATNEKLFF,TGTGCCAGCAGCCAAGGGGTGGCGGCAACTAATGAAAAACTGTTTTTT
TRBD1,TRBV9,TRBJ1-1,once,CASSDLLTGQSPAGTEAFF,TGTGCCAGCAGCGACCTCCTGACAGGGCAAAGCCCGGCGGGCACTGAAGCTTTCTTT
.,TRBV19,TRBJ1-4,.,CASSIFPGPNEKLFF,TGTGCCAGTAGTATCTTCCCGGGGCCGAATGAAAAACTGTTTTTT
TRBD1,TRBV7-9,TRBJ2-7,once,CASSLEGQGRYEQYF,TGCGCCAGCAGCTTAGAGGGACAGGGAAGGTACGAGCAGTACTTC
.,TRBV7-3,TRBJ2-7,.,CASSQAAEGEQYF,TGTGCCAGCAGCCAAGCGGCAGAAGGCGAGCAGTACTTC
TRBD1,TRBV18,TRBJ2-7,.,CASSPGKDRVDEQYF,TGTGCCAGCTCACCAGGGAAGGACAGGGTCGACGAGCAGTACTTC
TRBD1,TRBV6-6,TRBJ2-7,.,CASSYGDRSHEQYF,TGTGCCAGCAGTTATGGGGACAGGAGCCACGAGCAGTACTTC
.,TRBV28,TRBJ1-6,once,CASSIGGAQGNSSPLHF,TGTGCCAGCAGTATTGGCGGGGCCCAGGGGAATAGTTCACCCCTCCACTTT
TRBD1,TRBV7-7,TRBJ1-4,.,CASSLGGRGDEKLFF,TGTGCCAGCAGCTTAGGTGGCAGGGGGGACGAAAAACTGTTTTTT
.,TRBV21-1,TRBJ2-3,.,CASSKVSSGRGDTQYF,TGTGCCAGCAGCAAAGTTAGTAGCGGGAGGGGAGATACGCAGTATTTT
.,TRBV21-1,TRBJ1-2,.,CASSISISRGLSYGYTF,TGTGCCAGCAGCATCTCGATTAGCCGGGGACTAAGCTATGGCTACACCTTC
.,TRBV12-5,TRBJ2-5,.,CASGQQGGETQYF,TGTGCTAGTGGCCAACAGGGGGGGGAGACCCAGTACTTC
.,TRBV5-1,TRBJ2-5,.,CASSPRGEETQYF,TGCGCCAGCAGCCCTCGCGGAGAAGAGACCCAGTACTTC
TRBD2,TRBV19,TRBJ2-7,.,CASSSLAGNYEQYF,TGTGCCAGTTCCTCCCTAGCGGGAAACTACGAGCAGTACTTC
.,TRBV9,TRBJ2-3,.,CASSTGGTDTQYF,TGTGCCAGCTCTACCGGGGGCACAGATACGCAGTATTTT
TRBD1,TRBV6-1,TRBJ1-2,.,CASTTKRTGTYGYTF,TGTGCCAGCACCACTAAGAGGACAGGGACTTATGGCTACACCTTC
.,TRBV29-1,TRBJ2-7,.,CSVYGGISSYEQYF,TGCAGCGTTTATGGGGGCATTAGTTCCTACGAGCAGTACTTC
.,TRBV7-9,TRBJ2-3,once,CASSFGSTDTQYF,TGTGCCAGCAGCTTCGGGTCCACAGATACGCAGTATTTT
.,TRBV6-5,TRBJ2-2,.,CASSTSYSTGELFF,TGTGCCAGCAGTACATCATACAGTACCGGGGAGCTGTTTTTT
.,TRBV27,TRBJ1-5,.,CASGDNSNQPQHF,TGTGCCAGCGGGGACAATAGCAATCAGCCCCAGCATTTT
.,TRBV10-1,TRBJ2-7,.,CASSEGWTSYEQYF,TGCGCCAGCAGTGAGGGGTGGACCTCCTACGAGCAGTACTTC
.,TRBV2,TRBJ1-5,.,CASSEGQNYQPQHF,TGTGCCAGCAGTGAAGGACAGAATTATCAGCCCCAGCATTTT
.,TRBV16,TRBJ1-5,.,CASSQISRGSGFRQPQHF,TGTGCCAGCAGCCAAATTAGCAGGGGATCGGGGTTCCGTCAGCCCCAGCATTTT
.,TRBV7-3,TRBJ1-3,few,CASIGSRITGNTIYF,TGTGCCAGCATTGGTTCCCGGATCACTGGAAACACCATATATTTT
TRBD2,TRBV28,TRBJ2-2,once,CASTRLAVTGELFF,TGTGCCAGCACCCGACTAGCGGTCACCGGGGAGCTGTTTTTT
TRBD2,TRBV27,TRBJ2-1,.,CASSAPGLGSHEQFF,TGTGCCAGCAGTGCTCCGGGACTAGGTAGCCATGAGCAGTTCTTC
.,TRBV2,TRBJ2-2,.,CATSGTGELFF,TGTGCCACGTCCGGCACCGGGGAGCTGTTTTTT
.,TRBV5-5,TRBJ2-2,.,CASSLPGQRAGELFF,TGTGCCAGCAGCTTACCCGGACAGCGGGCCGGGGAGCTGTTTTTT
.,TRBV5-4,TRBJ2-2,.,CASSFQTGELFF,TGTGCCAGCAGCTTCCAGACCGGGGAGCTGTTTTTT
.,TRBV5-1,TRBJ1-4,.,CASSSQATNEKLFF,TGCGCCAGCAGCTCACAGGCAACTAATGAAAAACTGTTTTTT
.,TRBV11-2,TRBJ1-2,.,CASSRTTGETDNYGYTF,TGTGCCAGCAGCCGAACCACCGGCGAGACAGACAACTATGGCTACACCTTC
TRBD2,TRBV4-2,TRBJ2-1,.,CASSQDLITSGPDNEQFF,TGTGCCAGCAGCCAAGATCTTATTACTAGCGGGCCCGACAATGAGCAGTTCTTC
.,TRBV7-2,TRBJ2-7,.,CASSPIGMYEQYF,TGTGCCAGCAGCCCAATCGGCATGTACGAGCAGTACTTC
TRBD2,TRBV9,TRBJ2-3,.,CASTASSGRADTQYF,TGTGCCAGCACCGCGTCTAGCGGGAGGGCAGATACGCAGTATTTT
TRBD1,TRBV10-3,TRBJ1-2,.,CAISESSGGAEGGYTF,TGTGCCATCAGTGAGTCGTCAGGGGGAGCTGAGGGCGGCTACACCTTC
.,TRBV20-1,TRBJ2-5,.,CSADSGETQYF,TGCAGTGCTGATAGTGGAGAGACCCAGTACTTC
TRBD2,TRBV5-1,TRBJ2-1,.,CASSLPEGLAGISYNEQFF,TGCGCCAGCAGCCTCCCGGAGGGCCTAGCGGGAATATCCTACAATGAGCAGTTCTTC
.,TRBV19,TRBJ2-5,.,CASSTGYGETQYF,TGTGCCAGTAGTACCGGGTATGGCGAGACCCAGTACTTC
.,TRBV28,TRBJ1-5,once,CASSESRQPQHF,TGTGCCAGCAGTGAAAGCAGGCAGCCCCAGCATTTT
TRBD1,TRBV6-6,TRBJ1-2,.,CASTVTGLTVGGGYTF,TGTGCCAGCACCGTGACAGGGTTAACGGTCGGTGGTGGCTACACCTTC